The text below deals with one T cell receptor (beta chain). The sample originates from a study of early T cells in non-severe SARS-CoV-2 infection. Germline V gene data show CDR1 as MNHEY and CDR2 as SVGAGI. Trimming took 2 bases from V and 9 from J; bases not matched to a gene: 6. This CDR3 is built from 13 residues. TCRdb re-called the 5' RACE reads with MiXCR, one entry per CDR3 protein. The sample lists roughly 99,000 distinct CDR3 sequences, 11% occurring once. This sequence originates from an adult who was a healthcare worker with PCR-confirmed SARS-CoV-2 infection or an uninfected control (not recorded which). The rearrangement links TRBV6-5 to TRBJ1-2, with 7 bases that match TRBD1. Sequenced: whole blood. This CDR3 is CASSYGGGISYTF. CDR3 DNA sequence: TGTGCCAGCAGTTACGGAGGGGGCATTAGCTACACCTTC.